One sample yielded the 26 T cell receptor beta chains listed below, sequenced in a study of vaccination and CD4 T cells after COVID-19. These receptors lack a known antigen. Specified treatment: approximately 9-day PBMC culture with coronavirus spike peptide pools or control peptides (ViraFEST assay). Sequenced with the Oncomine TCR Beta short-read assay was DNA taken from cultured CD4+ T cells. MiXCR, applied by TCRdb to the PCR reads, yields one record per CDR3 protein. The sample holds around 10,000 distinct CDR3 sequences, 69% seen once. The sequenced sample consisted of CD4+ T cells from blood, cultured in vitro. These receptors were taken from a human donor who had recovered from COVID-19.

The chain employs TRBV6-2 or TRBV6-3 and TRBJ2-3, with TRBD1 matching over 8 bases. V lost 5 bases to trimming and J lost 4 bases; unmatched junction nucleotides: 5. CDR3 length: 14 amino acids. Germline CDR1 and CDR2: MNHEY and SVGEGT. CDR3 amino acids: CASSGTGGADTQYF. For the CDR3, the DNA is TGTGCCAGCAGTGGGACAGGAGGAGCAGATACGCAGTATTTT.

The chain joins TRBV6-1 to TRBJ2-5, with 13 bases identical to TRBD2. Germline V gene lookup returns CDR1 MNHNS and CDR2 SASEGT. V lost 6 bases and J lost 4; bases outside the gene matches: 5. This CDR3 has 15 amino acids. The CDR3 protein is CASRGLAGWGETQYF. The CDR3 region has the DNA TGTGCCAGCAGGGGACTAGCGGGATGGGGAGAGACCCAGTACTTC.

V usage is TRBV12-3 or TRBV12-4 and J usage is TRBJ2-7, with 9 bases matching TRBD2. Losses at the gene ends were 4 bases for V and 3 bases for J; bases not matched to a gene: 4. The CDR3 contains 14 residues. The CDR3 nucleotides are TGTGCCAGCAGTTCTCTAGCGGGATTCTACGAGCAGTACTTC. Its translation: CASSSLAGFYEQYF.

The rearrangement uses TRBV11-3 and TRBJ2-5; TRBD2 is a possible D gene (5 bases). Germline-derived CDR1 and CDR2 are SGHNT and YENEEA. This CDR3 has 15 residues. V was trimmed by 5 bases and J by 1 base, leaving 14 bases between them. CDR3 nucleotides: TGTGCCAGCAGCCTGTTCGGAGGTGGCCAAGAGACCCAGTACTTC. This sequence encodes CASSLFGGGQETQYF.

The V and J genes are TRBV6-1 and TRBJ1-4, with unresolved D. The V end was cut by 5 bases, the J end by 5 bases, with 6 bases between. The CDR3 extends over 12 amino acids. The germline CDR1 and CDR2 sequences are MNHNS and SASEGT. The CDR3 is CASSRPNEKLFF. CDR3 bases: TGTGCCAGCAGTCGGCCGAATGAAAAACTGTTTTTT.

The rearrangement links TRBV7-8 to TRBJ1-5; maybe TRBD1 (5 bases). There are 15 residues in the CDR3. Germline assignment: CDR1 SGHVS and CDR2 FQNEAQ. Trimming took 0 bases from V and 6 from J, leaving 12 bases between them. CDR3 nucleotides: TGTGCCAGCAGCTTAGCGGGGGTGGGACGTCAGCCCCAGCATTTT. Translated: CASSLAGVGRQPQHF. The variable domain in full, with the rest retrieved from reference TRBV7-8 and TRBJ1-5, is GAGVSQSPRYKVAKRGQDVALRCDPISGHVSLFWYQQALGQGPEFLTYFQNEAQLDKSGLPSDRFFAERPEGSVSTLKIQRTQQEDSAVYLCASSLAGVGRQPQHFGDGTRLSIL.

This clonotype ranks as medium-sized (0.01 to 0.1%). The V call is TRBV2, the J call TRBJ1-2, with TRBD1 as a possible D gene (6 bases). Trimming removed 1 base from V and 4 bases from J, with 13 bases in between. CDR1 is SNHLY, CDR2 FYNNEI, per germline. This CDR3 is built from 15 residues. This CDR3 is CASSEGGQLFYGYTF. CDR3 bases: TGTGCCAGCAGTGAAGGCGGACAGCTTTTCTATGGCTACACCTTC.

This clonotype was picked up a small number of times. The rearrangement uses TRBV27 and TRBJ1-2; 8 bases line up with TRBD1. There are 12 residues in the CDR3. With V trimmed by 3 bases and J by 6 bases, 0 bases remained unmatched. CDR1 and CDR2 (germline): MNHEY, SMNVEV (reference sequence). The CDR3 loop reads CASSLTGDGYTF. CDR3 DNA: TGTGCCAGCAGTTTGACAGGGGATGGCTACACCTTC.

CDR3 residues: CASSLDKGDEQFF. The DNA of the CDR3 is TGTGCCAGCAGCTTGGATAAGGGAGATGAGCAGTTCTTC. V and J are TRBV5-4 and TRBJ2-1; tentatively, D is TRBD2 (5 bases). This CDR3 has 13 amino acids. V was cut by 0 bases and J by 8 bases, with 9 bases left in between. Germline values: CDR1 SGHNT, CDR2 YYREEE (reference sequence).

This chain joins TRBV2 and TRBJ2-7, with 7 bases aligning to TRBD1. The CDR3 is 15 amino acids. Germline CDR1 is SNHLY and CDR2 is FYNNEI. V lost 3 bases to trimming and J lost 0 bases; unmatched junction nucleotides: 5. The CDR3 sequence: CASSEQGVPSYEQYF. The CDR3 DNA follows: TGTGCCAGCAGTGAGCAGGGGGTCCCCTCCTACGAGCAGTACTTC.

The chain uses TRBV6-5 and TRBJ1-5; D is uncertain. Trimming removed 0 bases from V and 5 bases from J, with 8 bases in between. Germline CDR1 is MNHEY and CDR2 is SVGAGI. The CDR3 is 14 amino acids. The CDR3 region is CASSYSFGDQPQHF. The CDR3 DNA sequence: TGTGCCAGCAGTTACTCCTTTGGTGATCAGCCCCAGCATTTT.

Only a few counts were recorded for this clonotype. The chain recombines TRBV6-1 with TRBJ1-5, with TRBD1 as a possible D gene (6 bases). The CDR3 is made up of 14 amino acids. Germline lookup yields CDR1 MNHNS and CDR2 SASEGT. V gave up 2 bases and J gave up 2 bases, with 7 bases separating them. The CDR3 bases are TGTGCCAGCAGTGAAAACAGGGGCAATCAGCCCCAGCATTTT. This translates into CASSENRGNQPQHF.

A few counts support this clonotype. The chain is built from TRBV27 and TRBJ1-2, with 8 nucleotides matching TRBD1. J lost 4 bases, V lost 5 bases, and 9 bases had no gene match. The CDR3 totals 15 residues. The germline V gene encodes CDR1 MNHEY and CDR2 SMNVEV (reference sequence). The CDR3 region is CASSPFRQGSYGYTF. CDR3 nucleotides: TGTGCCAGCAGTCCTTTCCGACAGGGGAGCTATGGCTACACCTTC.

The gene calls are TRBV7-9 and TRBJ1-4, with 7 bases matching TRBD1. There are 16 residues in the CDR3. Germline V gives CDR1 SEHNR, CDR2 FQNEAQ (reference sequence). The J segment lost 1 base and the V segment lost 1 base, leaving 3 bases of the junction unmatched. CDR3 bases: TGTGCCAGCAGCTTAGGACAGGGAATAACTAATGAAAAACTGTTTTTT. It is translated as CASSLGQGITNEKLFF.

The rearrangement uses TRBV5-1 and TRBJ2-7; no definite D call. Germline V gene data show CDR1 as SGHRS and CDR2 as YFSETQ. CDR3 length: 14 amino acids. V dropped 3 bases and J dropped 1 base, with 11 bases sitting between them. This CDR3 is CASSWAGLSYEQYF. In DNA, the CDR3 is TGCGCCAGCAGCTGGGCCGGTTTGTCCTACGAGCAGTACTTC.

This chain connects TRBV19 to TRBJ2-7; 8 bases match TRBD1. V lost 2 bases, J lost 6 bases, and 3 bases stayed unmatched. This CDR3 is 13 amino acids long. CDR1 is LNHDA, CDR2 SQIVND, per germline (reference sequence). The CDR3 bases are TGTGCCAGTAGTATAAGGACAGGGACCGAGCAGTACTTC. Translated, it gives CASSIRTGTEQYF.

The rearrangement uses TRBV5-1 and TRBJ1-1; D gene uncertain. The germline V gene encodes CDR1 SGHRS and CDR2 YFSETQ. This CDR3 has 15 amino acids. V was pared by 2 bases and J by 1 base, with 12 bases between. The CDR3 region is CASSFVSARNTEAFF. In DNA form, the CDR3 reads TGCGCCAGCAGCTTTGTTTCTGCGAGGAACACTGAAGCTTTCTTT.

The chain joins TRBV18 to TRBJ1-5; maybe TRBD1 (6 bases). The germline V gene has CDR1 KGHSH and CDR2 LQKENI. V was pared by 4 bases and J by 5 bases, with 15 bases between. CDR3 length: 15 amino acids. DNA of the CDR3: TGTGCCAGCTCACGACAGGCCGGAGACTATCAGCCCCAGCATTTT. Its protein product is CASSRQAGDYQPQHF.

This clonotype is a singleton in its sample. The CDR3 DNA reads as TGTGCCAGCAGCCCCCGTTGGGGAGCGTCTGTGTCCCCCATCAGCTCCTACAATGAGCAGTTCTTC. This codes for CASSPRWGASVSPISSYNEQFF. The chain carries TRBV7-9 and TRBJ2-1; possibly TRBD2 for D (5 bases). This CDR3 contains 22 residues. V lost 5 bases and J 0 bases, leaving 32 bases between the germline ends. Germline values: CDR1 SEHNR, CDR2 FQNEAQ (reference sequence).

CDR3 bases: TGTGCCAGTAGTAAATCCTCGGGGCTTAGTGGGGCCAACGTCCTGACTTTC. It specifies CASSKSSGLSGANVLTF. The V and J genes are TRBV19 and TRBJ2-6, with D perhaps TRBD1 or TRBD2 (5 bases each). Per germline, CDR1 LNHDA and CDR2 SQIVND (reference sequence). CDR3 length: 17 amino acids. Between the trimmed V and J ends, which lost 4 bases and 3 bases, there was a span of 16 bases.

This clonotype was observed a handful of times. V usage is TRBV10-1 and J usage is TRBJ2-7; D perhaps matches TRBD2 (5 bases). Germline V gene lookup returns CDR1 WNHNN and CDR2 SYGVQD (reference sequence). The CDR3 consists of 15 residues. Trimming removed 0 bases at V and 5 bases at J, with 14 bases between. CDR3 residues: CASSESPRAVHEQYF. The CDR3 nucleotides are TGCGCCAGCAGTGAGTCACCGAGGGCCGTCCACGAGCAGTACTTC.

Within the sample, this clonotype is medium-sized. The CDR3 region is CASSYAVMNEQFF. The CDR3 DNA follows: TGTGCCAGCAGCTATGCTGTCATGAATGAGCAGTTCTTC. The chain recombines TRBV11-3 with TRBJ2-1; the D is unclear. V lost 4 bases and J lost 7, with 11 bases in between. Germline assignment: CDR1 SGHNT and CDR2 YENEEA. CDR3 length equals 13 residues.

This chain joins TRBV27 and TRBJ2-7; TRBD2 matches at 9 bases. Losses at the gene ends were 4 bases for V and 0 bases for J; bases not matched to a gene: 10. The CDR3 covers 17 residues. Per germline, CDR1 MNHEY and CDR2 SMNVEV (reference sequence). CDR3 in amino acids: CASSWRLADPLSYEQYF. CDR3 bases: TGTGCCAGCAGTTGGCGACTAGCGGACCCTCTCTCCTACGAGCAGTACTTC.

CDR3 bases: TGTGCCAGCAGCTTGGACAGCTTAACTAATGAAAAACTGTTTTTT. Translation gives CASSLDSLTNEKLFF. V gene TRBV7-9 combines with J gene TRBJ1-4, with D possibly being TRBD1 (6 bases). The CDR3 is 15 amino acids. CDR1 and CDR2 from the germline V gene are SEHNR and FQNEAQ (reference sequence). Trimming cost V 3 bases and J 1 base, with 9 bases left between them. Using reference TRBV7-9 and TRBJ1-4 for the parts outside the CDR3, the full variable domain is DTGVSQNPRHKITKRGQNVTFRCDPISEHNRLYWYRQTLGQGPEFLTYFQNEAQLEKSRLLSDRFSAERPKGSFSTLEIQRTEQGDSAMYLCASSLDSLTNEKLFFGSGTQLSVL.

This clonotype is large by share. This chain joins TRBV6-1 and TRBJ1-2; TRBD1 might be the D (5 bases). Trimming cost V 4 bases and J 5 bases, with 14 bases left between them. The CDR3 loop spans 14 amino acids. In germline, CDR1 is MNHNS, CDR2 SASEGT. CDR3 in amino acids: CASSAPGTVYGYTF. CDR3 nucleotide sequence: TGTGCCAGCAGTGCCCCCGGGACGGTATATGGCTACACCTTC.

J is TRBJ2-5 and V is TRBV24-1; TRBD1 might be the D (6 bases). The germline V gene has CDR1 KGHDR and CDR2 SFDVKD. V was clipped by 0 bases and J by 1 base, with 11 bases between them. The CDR3 loop spans 16 amino acids. CDR3: CATSDLGDTTQETQYF. The CDR3 DNA follows: TGTGCCACCAGTGATTTGGGGGACACCACCCAAGAGACCCAGTACTTC.